This TCR beta chain is drawn from a study of CD8+CD57+ T cells in acquired aplastic anemia. On the study more broadly: Sorted CD4+ and CD8+ cells yielded 3.2 ug of DNA on average. Study-level points and caveats: The same twenty-nine CD8+ CDR3 sequences occurred in patients and in controls. Significant differences in CD8+ Simpson's diversity were not observed between patients and controls.

Deletions cut 7 bases from V and 1 base from J, with 11 bases between. From germline, CDR1 is DFQATT and CDR2 SNEGSKA (reference sequence). The CDR3 length is 13 residues. Concerning this clonotype itself: Its antigen is not known.

TCR beta VDJ and CDR3 profiles were obtained from a genomic DNA template. TCRdb called the reads again in MiXCR, with one record for every CDR3 protein. The sample has some 180,000 distinct CDR3 sequences; approximately 49% are singletons. Sequencing was carried out using sorted CD4+, CD8+, or CD8+CD57+ T cells (not recorded which) from PBMCs. This clonotype was obtained from a human donor in good health. The chain couples TRBV20-1 to TRBJ1-5, with D unclear. CDR3 in DNA: TGCAGTGTTATTGGAGGGAGCAATCAGCCCCAGCATTTT. It specifies CSVIGGSNQPQHF.